Listed below are T cell receptor beta chains from one sample, sequenced in a study of early stage breast cancer tumors. Clones were sequenced by immunoSEQ multiplex PCR, and TCRdb holds only the in-frame ones, with some missing. The repertoire includes approximately 48,000 clones, 75% to 95% of them detected once, and more than 4% sits in the top ten. Input material: blood. These receptors were collected from a person between 65 and 79 years old with breast cancer. CDR3s include the opening cysteine and the closing phenylalanine or tryptophan. Each record gives: D gene, V gene, J gene, clone size, CDR3 DNA, CDR3 protein. D genes are given only for firm matches. Not every row has a clone size; where given, it reads once, few, many or a size class.

-	TRBV5-6	TRBJ1-2	few	TGTGCCAGCAGCCACGGCACAGGGTACTCATCTAGGTATGGCTACACCTTC	CASSHGTGYSSRYGYTF
-	TRBV30	TRBJ1-3	-	TGTGCCTGGCGGACAGTTGGAAACACCATATATTTT	CAWRTVGNTIYF
TRBD1	TRBV5-1	TRBJ2-7	-	TGCGCCAGCAGCTCGCCCTACAGGGGTTCCTACGAGCAGTACTTC	CASSSPYRGSYEQYF
TRBD1	TRBV5-1	TRBJ1-2	-	TGCGCCAGCCATCGGGACAGGGTGGGAGAGAACTATGGCTACACCTTC	CASHRDRVGENYGYTF
-	TRBV28	TRBJ1-4	-	TGTGCCAGCAGTCTACCTCCTACTAGTTCTAATGAAAAACTGTTTTTT	CASSLPPTSSNEKLFF
-	TRBV25-1	TRBJ1-1	-	TGTGCCAGCAGGACACGCGAAAACACTGAAGCTTTCTTT	CASRTRENTEAFF
TRBD2	TRBV27	TRBJ2-2	once	TGTGCCAGCACAGCCGGGACTAGCGCTTCCACCGGGGAGCTGTTTTTT	CASTAGTSASTGELFF
TRBD2	TRBV2	TRBJ2-5	-	TGTGCCAGCATGAGGACTAGCGGGGAAGAGACCCAGTACTTC	CASMRTSGEETQYF
TRBD1	TRBV7-2	TRBJ1-4	-	TGTGCCAGCAGCTTAGTTGCGGCAGGGGGCATTGGAGAAAAACTGTTTTTT	CASSLVAAGGIGEKLFF
-	TRBV6-5	TRBJ2-7	-	TGTGCCAGCAGTTACTCTGGCGGGGACTCCTACGAGCAGTACTTC	CASSYSGGDSYEQYF
-	TRBV18	TRBJ1-1	once	TGTGCCAGCTCACCACTAGGCGGCAGTGAAGCTTTCTTT	CASSPLGGSEAFF
-	TRBV11-2	TRBJ2-5	-	TGTGCCAGCAGCTTAAATCGGCAAGAGACCCAGTACTTC	CASSLNRQETQYF
TRBD2	TRBV4-1	TRBJ2-1	-	TGCGCCAGCAGCCAAGCCGGGGGGACTACTTCCTACAATGAGCAGTTCTTC	CASSQAGGTTSYNEQFF
TRBD1	TRBV10-3	TRBJ2-7	-	TGTGCCACCCACCGGGACAGGGGTGGGGAGCAGTACTTC	CATHRDRGGEQYF
-	TRBV30	TRBJ2-4	once	TGTGCCTGGAGTGCTCCAGGGAGGCAAGAAAACCTAGCCAAAAACATTCAGTACTTC	CAWSAPGRQENLAKNIQYF
TRBD1	TRBV6-1	TRBJ1-1	-	TGTGCCAGCAGGTCTTCAGGACAGGCTTTTGAAGCTTTCTTT	CASRSSGQAFEAFF
-	TRBV18	TRBJ2-5	-	TGTGCCAGCTCACCATCAGACGGGGTAGGGACCCAGTACTTC	CASSPSDGVGTQYF
TRBD1	TRBV6-6	TRBJ2-7	-	TGTGCCAGCAGCCCTGCCGCGGACAGGGTAAACGGGCAGTACTTC	CASSPAADRVNGQYF
-	TRBV19	TRBJ1-5	-	TGTGCCAGTAGTCCACAGGTTAATAGCAATCAGCCCCAGCATTTT	CASSPQVNSNQPQHF
-	TRBV5-1	TRBJ1-3	-	TGCGCCAGCAGTTCAGGTTCCTCTGGAAACACCATATATTTT	CASSSGSSGNTIYF
-	TRBV4-1	TRBJ2-5	few	TGCGCCAGCAGCCAGTTCGGGAACAGGGAAGAGACCCAGTACTTC	CASSQFGNREETQYF
-	TRBV4-2	TRBJ2-7	-	TGTGCCAGCAGCCAAGCCGGGTGGCAGTACTTC	CASSQAGWQYF